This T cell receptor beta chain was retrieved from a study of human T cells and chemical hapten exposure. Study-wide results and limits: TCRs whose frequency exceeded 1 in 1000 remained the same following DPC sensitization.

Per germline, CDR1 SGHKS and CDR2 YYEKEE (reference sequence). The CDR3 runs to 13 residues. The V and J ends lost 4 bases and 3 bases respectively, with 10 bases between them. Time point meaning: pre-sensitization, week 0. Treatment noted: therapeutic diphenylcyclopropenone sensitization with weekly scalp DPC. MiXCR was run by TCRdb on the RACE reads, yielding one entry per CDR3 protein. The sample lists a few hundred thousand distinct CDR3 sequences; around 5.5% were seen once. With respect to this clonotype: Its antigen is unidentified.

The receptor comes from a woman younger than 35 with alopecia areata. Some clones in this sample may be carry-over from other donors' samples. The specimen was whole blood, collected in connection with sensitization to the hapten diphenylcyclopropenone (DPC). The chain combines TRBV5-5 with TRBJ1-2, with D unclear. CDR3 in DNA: TGTGCCAGCAGCCCGGCCGGAGACTATGGCTACACCTTC. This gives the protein CASSPAGDYGYTF.